The clone carrying this TCR beta chain was recorded many times. The CDR3 is 15 amino acids. The germline V gene encodes CDR1 LNHDA and CDR2 SQIVND (reference sequence). Between the trimmed V and J ends, which lost 7 bases and 2 bases, there was a span of 17 bases. TCRdb called the PCR reads again in MiXCR, with one record for every CDR3 protein. The table shows tens of thousands of distinct CDR3 sequences, with 20% to 25% occurring only once. This entry comes from a study of molecular identifiers for immune sequencing clone quantification. Sequenced sample: naive CD8+ T cells from blood, with Jurkat cell RNA spiked in. Subset described: FACS-sorted CD8+CD4-CCR7+CD45RA+ naive T cells. This receptor was obtained from a human donor in good health. Some libraries in this study had Jurkat cell RNA spiked in. The chain joins TRBV19 to TRBJ1-1, with TRBD1 as a possible D gene (5 bases). CDR3 amino acids: CASNVNGGSNTEAFF. For the CDR3, the DNA is TGTGCCAGTAACGTCAACGGGGGGTCCAACACTGAAGCTTTCTTT. Using reference TRBV19 and TRBJ1-1 for the parts outside the CDR3, the full variable domain is DGGITQSPKYLFRKEGQNVTLSCEQNLNHDAMYWYRQDPGQGLRLIYYSQIVNDFQKGDIAEGYSVSREKKESFPLTVTSAQKNPTAFYLCASNVNGGSNTEAFFGQGTRLTVV.